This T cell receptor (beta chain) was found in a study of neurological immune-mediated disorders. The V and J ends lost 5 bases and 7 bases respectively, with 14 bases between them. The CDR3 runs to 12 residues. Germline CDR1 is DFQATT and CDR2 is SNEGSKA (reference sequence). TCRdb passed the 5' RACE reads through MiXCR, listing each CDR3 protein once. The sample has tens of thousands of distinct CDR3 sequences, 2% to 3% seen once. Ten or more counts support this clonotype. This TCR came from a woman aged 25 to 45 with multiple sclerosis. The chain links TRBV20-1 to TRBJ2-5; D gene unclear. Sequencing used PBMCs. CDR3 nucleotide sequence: TGCAGTGCTGGACCTCCATCAGGGACCCAGTACTTC. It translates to CSAGPPSGTQYF.